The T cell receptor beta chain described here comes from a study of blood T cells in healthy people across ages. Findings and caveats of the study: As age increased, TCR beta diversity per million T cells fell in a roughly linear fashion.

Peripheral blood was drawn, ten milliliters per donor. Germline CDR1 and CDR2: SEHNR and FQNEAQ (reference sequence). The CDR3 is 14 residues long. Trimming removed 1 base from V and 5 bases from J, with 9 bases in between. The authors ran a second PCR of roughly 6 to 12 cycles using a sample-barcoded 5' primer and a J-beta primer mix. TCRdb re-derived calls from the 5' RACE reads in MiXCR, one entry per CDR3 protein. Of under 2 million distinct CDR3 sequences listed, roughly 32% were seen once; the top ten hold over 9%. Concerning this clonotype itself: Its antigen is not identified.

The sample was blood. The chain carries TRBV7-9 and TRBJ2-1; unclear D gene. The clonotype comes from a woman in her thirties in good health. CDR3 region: CASSLVWRNNEQFF. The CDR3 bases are TGTGCCAGCAGCTTAGTGTGGCGGAACAATGAGCAGTTCTTC.